This T cell receptor beta chain stems from a study of shared clonotypes between healthy human individuals. Study at large: The study enrolled a couple of women and a few men aged 18 to 49.

Several immunoSEQ plates held equal portions of the genomic DNA taken from each subset. Per the authors' pipeline: Filtering differed for immunoSEQ, which gave only junction sequences without quality scores. Libraries were prepared by immunoSEQ multiplex PCR; TCRdb keeps only in-frame clonotypes and omits some of them. V and J calls and clone size are given by that table; D and trimming were obtained from the DNA. Of roughly 1.4 million clones listed, 97% to 99% are singletons. Per the germline V gene, CDR1 is SQVTM and CDR2 is ANQGSEA. V was trimmed by 3 bases and J by 4 bases, leaving 19 bases between them. CDR3 length: 16 residues.

The chain is built from TRBV29-1 and TRBJ2-1; D is ambiguous. The sequencing sample was made of naive CD4+ T cells sorted from blood. Subset denoted: CD45RA+ positively selected. The TCR sequence derives from a young man in good health. The CDR3 reads CSVEPRAADSYNEQFF. CDR3 coding DNA: TGCAGCGTTGAGCCACGAGCCGCCGACTCGTACAATGAGCAGTTCTTC.